What follows are 26 T cell receptor beta chains derived from one specimen sequenced in a study of cytomegalovirus exposure and HLA in healthy donors. Assay used: immunoSEQ multiplex PCR; TCRdb lists only in-frame clones, some missing. Of 55,000 to 70,000 clones in the sample, about 91% were seen once. The sequenced sample consisted of PBMCs. The receptor set was obtained from a man between 18 and 35 years old in good health and CMV-seronegative.

This clone occurred a few times. The V gene is TRBV5-4, the J gene TRBJ2-7; the D is unclear. V lost 4 bases and J lost 6, with 8 bases in between. The CDR3 totals 11 residues. Germline V CDR1 and CDR2: SGHNT, YYREEE (reference sequence). The CDR3 DNA is TGTGCCAGCAGCCTGTACTCCGAGCAGTACTTC. Protein sequence: CASSLYSEQYF.

The genes are TRBV15 and TRBJ2-1; 9 bases align to TRBD2. Germline V gene lookup returns CDR1 LNHNV and CDR2 YYDKDF (reference sequence). The junction had 12 bases not matched to a gene; V was cut back by 1 base and J by 8 bases. CDR3 length: 17 amino acids. The CDR3 DNA reads as TGTGCCACCAGCAGAGGACTAGCGGCCATACGGGGTGATGAGCAGTTCTTC. It specifies CATSRGLAAIRGDEQFF.

The count of this clone is one. This chain links TRBV19 with TRBJ2-6; tentatively, D is TRBD1 (6 bases). The V and J ends lost 3 bases and 0 bases respectively, with 6 bases between them. CDR3 length: 15 residues. Germline values: CDR1 LNHDA, CDR2 SQIVND (reference sequence). The CDR3 reads CASSMGASGANVLTF. Written as DNA, the CDR3 is TGTGCCAGTAGTATGGGGGCCTCTGGGGCCAACGTCCTGACTTTC.

This clone was observed a handful of times. This rearrangement joins TRBV6-4 to TRBJ2-2; tentative D call: TRBD1 (6 bases). V gave up 0 bases and J gave up 1 base, with 6 bases separating them. This CDR3 has 15 amino acids. From germline, CDR1 is MRHNA and CDR2 SNTAGT. The CDR3 DNA follows: TGTGCCAGCAGTGACTCGGGACAGAACACCGGGGAGCTGTTTTTT. The encoded protein is CASSDSGQNTGELFF.

The chain recombines TRBV7-2 with TRBJ2-1; 10 nucleotides match TRBD2. V was clipped by 4 bases and J by 0 bases; unmatched bases: 12. Germline V gene lookup returns CDR1 SGHTA and CDR2 FQGNSA. The CDR3 totals 19 residues. As DNA, the CDR3 is TGTGCCAGCAGCTCAGGACTAGCGGAGACCGTAAGCTCCTACAATGAGCAGTTCTTC. It yields the protein CASSSGLAETVSSYNEQFF.

The chain joins TRBV5-1 to TRBJ2-5, with TRBD2 identical over 12 bases. Germline V gene lookup returns CDR1 SGHRS and CDR2 YFSETQ. With 1 base clipped from V and 5 bases from J, the junction kept 12 bases outside the gene matches. This CDR3 is built from 18 residues. Here the CDR3 reads CASSLLPLAGGPGETQYF. The CDR3 DNA is TGCGCCAGCAGCTTGTTACCCCTAGCGGGAGGGCCTGGGGAGACCCAGTACTTC.

The chain employs TRBV7-8 and TRBJ2-7; 13 bases are shared with TRBD2. The germline V gene has CDR1 SGHVS and CDR2 FQNEAQ. This CDR3 contains 18 residues. V was clipped by 5 bases and J by 5 bases; unmatched bases: 15. The CDR3 protein is CASSGKVGLGTSGNEQYF. The CDR3 DNA reads TGTGCCAGCAGCGGAAAAGTTGGTCTTGGGACTAGCGGGAACGAGCAGTACTTC.

The chain links TRBV18 to TRBJ1-2, with D unresolved. CDR3 length: 15 amino acids. Germline CDR1 and CDR2: KGHSH and LQKENI. The V gene lost 1 base and the J gene lost 3 bases, with 12 bases spanning the gap. CDR3 amino acids: CASSPRSRVDYGYTF. The CDR3 nucleotides read TGTGCCAGCTCACCACGTTCCCGAGTGGACTATGGCTACACCTTC.

The V call is TRBV10-2, the J call TRBJ2-3; D uncertain. Germline V gene data show CDR1 as WSHSY and CDR2 as SAAADI. V was trimmed by 3 bases and J by 5 bases, leaving 9 bases between them. This CDR3 is built from 13 residues. DNA of the CDR3: TGCGCCAGCAGTGAAAAAGGAGAAGATACGCAGTATTTT. It encodes CASSEKGEDTQYF.

J is TRBJ2-2 and V is TRBV18; a weak D match, TRBD2 (6 bases). V was clipped by 2 bases and J by 6 bases, with 19 bases between them. This CDR3 spans 17 amino acids. CDR1 and CDR2 from the germline V gene are KGHSH and LQKENI. In DNA, the CDR3 is TGTGCCAGCTCACCATCTTGGGGAGGACAAAACGCCGGGGAGCTGTTTTTT. Protein sequence: CASSPSWGGQNAGELFF.

The chain joins TRBV6-5 to TRBJ1-5; D is unresolved. The CDR3 is 13 residues long. Germline V gene lookup returns CDR1 MNHEY and CDR2 SVGAGI. V lost 10 bases to trimming and J lost 0 bases, with 10 bases between them. CDR3 residues: CATRRDSNQPQHF. The CDR3 DNA follows: TGTGCCACCCGCCGAGATAGCAATCAGCCCCAGCATTTT.

In DNA, the CDR3 is TGTGCCAGCAGCATGACTAGCGGGATACTCGGGGAGCAGTTCTTC. Translated, it gives CASSMTSGILGEQFF. This chain connects TRBV5-5 to TRBJ2-1, with 11 positions matching TRBD2. After removal of 4 bases from V and 10 bases from J, the junction contained 10 bases not matched to a gene. Germline CDR1 SGHKS, CDR2 YYEKEE (reference sequence). The CDR3 spans 15 residues.

J is TRBJ2-7 and V is TRBV19, with TRBD1 matching over 8 bases. The CDR3 consists of 15 residues. The trim removed 5 bases at V and 6 bases at J, leaving 12 bases unmatched. In germline, CDR1 is LNHDA, CDR2 SQIVND (reference sequence). The CDR3, as DNA: TGTGCCAGTAGTTTGCACCGGGACAGGCAGGGCGAGCAGTACTTC. It specifies CASSLHRDRQGEQYF. Using reference TRBV19 and TRBJ2-7 for the parts outside the CDR3, the full variable domain is DGGITQSPKYLFRKEGQNVTLSCEQNLNHDAMYWYRQDPGQGLRLIYYSQIVNDFQKGDIAEGYSVSREKKESFPLTVTSAQKNPTAFYLCASSLHRDRQGEQYFGPGTRLTVT.

The chain links TRBV18 to TRBJ2-3; unclear D gene. The CDR3 loop spans 14 amino acids. V lost 4 bases to trimming and J lost 0 bases, with 8 bases between them. Germline CDR1 reads KGHSH; CDR2 reads LQKENI. CDR3 loop: CASSRESSTDTQYF. The CDR3, as DNA: TGTGCCAGCTCACGAGAATCTAGCACAGATACGCAGTATTTT.

V gene TRBV27 combines with J gene TRBJ2-4; weak D call: TRBD1 (6 bases). V lost 2 bases, J lost 5 bases, and 10 bases lay in between. CDR1 is MNHEY and CDR2 is SMNVEV in the germline V gene (reference sequence). The CDR3 has 14 residues. The CDR3 sequence: CASSLGGLENIQYF. CDR3 DNA sequence: TGTGCCAGCAGTTTAGGGGGCCTGGAAAACATTCAGTACTTC.

The V and J genes are TRBV10-3 and TRBJ1-5; TRBD1 aligns across 9 bases. V was pared by 6 bases and J by 6 bases, with 9 bases of the junction left unmatched. This CDR3 comprises 15 residues. CDR1 ENHRY and CDR2 SYGVKD come from the germline V gene. The CDR3, as DNA: TGTGCCATCAGCCACCGGGACAGGGTGCCTCAGCCCCAGCATTTT. Amino acid sequence: CAISHRDRVPQPQHF.

The V gene is TRBV28, the J gene TRBJ2-4, with TRBD2 matching 9 bases. The germline gives CDR1 MDHEN, CDR2 SYDVKM. The CDR3 contains 14 residues. Trimming cost V 3 bases and J 9 bases; bases outside gene matches: 6. The CDR3 protein is CASSFSGLASIQYF. The CDR3 nucleotides read TGTGCCAGCAGTTTCTCGGGACTAGCATCCATTCAGTACTTC.

This clone came up a few times. At one end, the junction sequence differs from germline, possibly due to a read error. The chain carries TRBV7-7 and TRBJ2-2; 10 nucleotides line up with TRBD2. The CDR3 covers 15 residues. The V gene's germline CDR1 is SSHAT and CDR2 FNYEAQ (reference sequence). For the CDR3, the DNA is TGTGCTAGCAGCTGGACTAGCGGGAACACCGGGGAGCTGTTTTTT. This encodes CASSWTSGNTGELFF.

This clone occurred a few times. This chain connects TRBV6-5 to TRBJ1-4; 11 nucleotides align to TRBD1. V dropped 5 bases and J dropped 7; count of bases not matched to a gene: 3. This CDR3 contains 14 residues. The V gene's germline CDR1 is MNHEY and CDR2 SVGAGI. CDR3 sequence reads: CASSEGQGAEKLFF. The CDR3 DNA sequence: TGTGCCAGCAGTGAAGGACAGGGGGCTGAAAAACTGTTTTTT.

The V and J genes are TRBV19 and TRBJ1-2; D uncertain. CDR3 size: 13 residues. V lost 2 bases to trimming and J lost 3 bases, with 7 bases between them. Germline V lookup: CDR1 LNHDA, CDR2 SQIVND (reference sequence). In nucleotides, the CDR3 is TGTGCCAGTAGTATAAGCTTTTACTATGGCTACACCTTC. Translation gives CASSISFYYGYTF.

This clone has just one count. The chain uses TRBV15 and TRBJ1-1, with 7 bases identical to TRBD1. This CDR3 region has 13 residues. Looked up from germline, CDR1 is LNHNV and CDR2 is YYDKDF (reference sequence). V gave up 5 bases and J gave up 1 base; unmatched junction bases: 1. CDR3 protein: CATSGDRNTEAFF. The CDR3 DNA follows: TGTGCCACCAGCGGGGACAGGAACACTGAAGCTTTCTTT.

This clone has just one count. This chain joins TRBV28 and TRBJ2-5, with D tentatively TRBD2 (6 bases). Germline loops: CDR1 MDHEN, CDR2 SYDVKM. The CDR3 sequence is 18 residues long. Between the trimmed V and J ends, which lost 2 bases and 4 bases, there was a span of 23 bases. As DNA, the CDR3 is TGTGCCAGCAGTTTAAGGCTTTCCAGTGGCGGGATCGGAGAGACCCAGTACTTC. Translating gives CASSLRLSSGGIGETQYF.

As regards this clone: The same CDR3 arises from other DNA sequences in this sample as well. V is TRBV27 and J is TRBJ1-5; the D is unclear. Trimming pared 3 bases from V and 0 bases from J, leaving 6 bases between. This CDR3 is 14 amino acids long. Looked up from germline, CDR1 is MNHEY and CDR2 is SMNVEV (reference sequence). The CDR3 loop is CASSFSRSNQPQHF. For the CDR3, the DNA is TGTGCCAGCAGTTTTAGTCGTAGCAATCAGCCCCAGCATTTT.

This sequence joins TRBV6-5 and TRBJ1-2; D gene ambiguous. V lost 0 bases and J lost 10, with 21 bases in between. This CDR3 is 16 amino acids long. Looked up from germline, CDR1 is MNHEY and CDR2 is SVGAGI. The CDR3 coding sequence is TGTGCCAGCAGTTACTCGAAAATATCCCCCTCCTCAGACTACACCTTC. It encodes CASSYSKISPSSDYTF.

This sequence joins TRBV7-9 and TRBJ2-1; 13 bases fit TRBD2. The germline V gene has CDR1 SEHNR and CDR2 FQNEAQ (reference sequence). The CDR3 is made up of 18 amino acids. J was trimmed by 5 bases and V by 4 bases; bases with no gene match: 11. In nucleotides, the CDR3 is TGTGCCAGCAGCTCTCGACGACTAGCGGGAGGACTAAACAATGAGCAGTTCTTC. Encoded protein: CASSSRRLAGGLNNEQFF. Complete variable domain (other parts from reference TRBV7-9 and TRBJ2-1): DTGVSQNPRHKITKRGQNVTFRCDPISEHNRLYWYRQTLGQGPEFLTYFQNEAQLEKSRLLSDRFSAERPKGSFSTLEIQRTEQGDSAMYLCASSSRRLAGGLNNEQFFGPGTRLTVL.

The count of this clone is one. V gene TRBV7-2 combines with J gene TRBJ2-7; 7 bases align to TRBD1. Unmatched junction bases numbered 8, after V lost 4 bases and J lost 2 bases. CDR1 SGHTA and CDR2 FQGNSA come from the germline V gene. CDR3 size: 15 residues. DNA of the CDR3: TGTGCCAGCAGCTACACCGGGACAGAAACCTACGAGCAGTACTTC. The encoded protein is CASSYTGTETYEQYF.